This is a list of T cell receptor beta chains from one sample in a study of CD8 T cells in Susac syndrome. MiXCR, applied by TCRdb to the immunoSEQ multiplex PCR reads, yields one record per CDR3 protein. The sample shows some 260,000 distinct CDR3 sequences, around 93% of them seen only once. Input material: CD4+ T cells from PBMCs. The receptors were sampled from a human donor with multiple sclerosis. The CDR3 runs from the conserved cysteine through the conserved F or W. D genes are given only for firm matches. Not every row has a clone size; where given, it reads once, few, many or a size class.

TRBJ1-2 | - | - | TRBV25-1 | TGTGCCAGCAGTGACCCTGGAAGTATTGGCTACACCTTC | CASSDPGSIGYTF
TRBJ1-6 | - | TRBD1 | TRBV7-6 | TGTGCCAGCAGCTTAGGTACCGGGACAGTACTGAATTCACCCCTCCACTTT | CASSLGTGTVLNSPLHF
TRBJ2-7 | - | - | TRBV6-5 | TGTGCCAGCGAGGCGGCGGGGACCTACGAGCAGTACTTC | CASEAAGTYEQYF
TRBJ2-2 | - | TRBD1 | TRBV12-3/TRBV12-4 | TGTGCCAGCAGCCCCTCCGGGACAGGGATCACCGGGGAGCTGTTTTTT | CASSPSGTGITGELFF
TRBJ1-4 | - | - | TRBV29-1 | TGCAGCGTTGACCGAGGAGAAAAACTGTTTTTT | CSVDRGEKLFF
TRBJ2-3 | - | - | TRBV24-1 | TGTGCCACCAGTGATTTGGGGCCCAACACAGATACGCAGTATTTT | CATSDLGPNTDTQYF
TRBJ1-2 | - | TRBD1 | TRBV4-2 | TGTGCCAGCAGCCAGGAACAGGGGGGCAGAGGCTACACCTTC | CASSQEQGGRGYTF
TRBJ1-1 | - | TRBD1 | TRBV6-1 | TGTGCCAGTAATCCGACAGGGGCTCCCACTGAAGCTTTCTTT | CASNPTGAPTEAFF
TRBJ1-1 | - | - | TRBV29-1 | TGCAGCGTTGAAGAAGGAGCAACCACTGAAGCTTTCTTT | CSVEEGATTEAFF
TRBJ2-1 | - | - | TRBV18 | TGTGCCAGCTCACTTGTGGACTACAATGAGCAGTTCTTC | CASSLVDYNEQFF
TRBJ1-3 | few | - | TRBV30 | TGTGCCTGGAGTGTACTTTTTGGAAACACCATATATTTT | CAWSVLFGNTIYF
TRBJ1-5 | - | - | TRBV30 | TGTGCCTGGAGTAAAGGCGGGGATCAGCCCCAGCATTTT | CAWSKGGDQPQHF
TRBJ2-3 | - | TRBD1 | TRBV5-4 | TGTGCCAGCAGCTCCCGGACCGGGACAGGGTTAGATACGCAGTATTTT | CASSSRTGTGLDTQYF
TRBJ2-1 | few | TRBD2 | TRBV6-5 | TGTGCCAGCAGTTGGGGACTAGCGGGTTACAATGAGCAGTTCTTC | CASSWGLAGYNEQFF
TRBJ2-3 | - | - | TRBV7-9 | TGTGCCAGCAGCTTAACATCACTTCGTACGCAGTATTTT | CASSLTSLRTQYF
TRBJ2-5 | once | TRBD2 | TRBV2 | TGTGCCAGCACTAGCGGACGGGGGGAGTCCCAGTACTTC | CASTSGRGESQYF
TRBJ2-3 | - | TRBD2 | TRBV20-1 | TGCAGTGCTCCCCAGGGCGGGAGGCTCCCAGATACGCAGTATTTT | CSAPQGGRLPDTQYF
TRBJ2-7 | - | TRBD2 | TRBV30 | TGTGCCTGGAGGCAAGCGGGGGGATACGAGCAGTACTTC | CAWRQAGGYEQYF
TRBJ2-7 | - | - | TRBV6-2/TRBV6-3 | TGTGCCAGCAGCCACGGGACCTACGAGCAGTACTTC | CASSHGTYEQYF
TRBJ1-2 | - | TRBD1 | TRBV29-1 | TGCAGCGTTGAACGCGGACAGGGAGTAGGGGACGGCTACACCTTC | CSVERGQGVGDGYTF
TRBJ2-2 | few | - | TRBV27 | TGTGCCAGCAGTTTATCCCCGAACACCGGGGAGCTGTTTTTT | CASSLSPNTGELFF
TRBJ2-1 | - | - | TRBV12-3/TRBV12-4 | TGTGCCAGCACCCCGGTCGGGAGTCTGAATGAGCAGTTCTTC | CASTPVGSLNEQFF
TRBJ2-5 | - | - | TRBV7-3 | TGTGCCAGCAGCTTACGCACAGACCAAGAGACCCAGTACTTC | CASSLRTDQETQYF
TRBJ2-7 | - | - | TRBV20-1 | TGCAGTGCTAGAGGGCCGTGGCAGGGGATGGGTGAGCAGTACTTC | CSARGPWQGMGEQYF
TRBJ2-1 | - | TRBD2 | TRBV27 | TGTGCCAGCAGTTTTCGACTAGCCGCTAACAATGAGCAGTTCTTC | CASSFRLAANNEQFF
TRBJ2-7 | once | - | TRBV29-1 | TGCAGCGCTATAAGCGGGCAGGGGGTGCGTGAGCAGTACTTC | CSAISGQGVREQYF
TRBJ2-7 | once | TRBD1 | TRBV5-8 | TGTGCCAGCAGCTATGACAGGGATTACGAGCAGTACTTC | CASSYDRDYEQYF
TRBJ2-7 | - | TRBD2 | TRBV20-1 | TGCAGTGCCCGAGGGAGGGCGGGGGAGCAGTACTTC | CSARGRAGEQYF
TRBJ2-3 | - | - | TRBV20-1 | TGCAGTGCTAGAGAGGGATCCTCATTAGCGGATACGCAGTATTTT | CSAREGSSLADTQYF
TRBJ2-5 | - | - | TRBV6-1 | TGTGCCAGCAGTGGACAGAAGGGATTAGAGACCCAGTACTTC | CASSGQKGLETQYF
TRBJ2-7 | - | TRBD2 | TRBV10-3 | TGTGCCATCAGCCCTAGACTAGCGGGGGCAGATTACGAGCAGTACTTC | CAISPRLAGADYEQYF
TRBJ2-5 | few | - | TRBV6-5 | TGTGCCAGCAGTTACGCAGGTGAAGAGACCCAGTACTTC | CASSYAGEETQYF
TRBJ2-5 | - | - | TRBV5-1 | TGCGCCAGCAGCTTGGGGGCTAGCCAAGAGACCCAGTACTTC | CASSLGASQETQYF